These 2 T cell receptor beta chains were all obtained from the same sample, sequenced in a study of shared clonotypes between healthy human individuals. The table came from immunoSEQ multiplex PCR; TCRdb's copy has only in-frame clones and leaves some out. The sample yields 450,000 to 600,000 clones, 75% to 85% seen once. The sequencing sample was made of PBMCs. These receptors came from a woman aged 40 to 50 in good health. Some clones in this sample may be carry-over from other donors' samples.

The J gene is TRBJ2-5, the V gene TRBV5-5, with 7 positions matching TRBD2. CDR1 and CDR2 (germline): SGHKS, YYEKEE (reference sequence). This CDR3 has 14 residues. V was pared by 4 bases and J by 5 bases, with 8 bases of the junction left unmatched. CDR3 sequence reads: CASSSPGGGETQYF. The CDR3, as DNA: TGTGCCAGCAGCAGTCCGGGAGGCGGGGAGACCCAGTACTTC.

The genes are TRBV6-5 and TRBJ2-4, with D possibly being TRBD2 (5 bases). The V gene's germline CDR1 is MNHEY and CDR2 SVGAGI. Trimming left V 4 bases short and J 4 bases short, with 11 bases between. The CDR3 contains 14 residues. CDR3 region: CASSSGSRKNIQYF. CDR3 DNA sequence: TGTGCCAGCAGTTCGGGATCTAGGAAAAACATTCAGTACTTC.